The entry that follows covers one T cell receptor beta chain sequence. These data originate in a study of blood T cell repertoires in COVID-19. Study summary: Samples came from the United States, Italy and Spain, spanning acute and convalescent COVID-19. The cDNA or gDNA used as material had been derived from T cells, B-cell-depleted T cells, or PBMCs.

Per the original data handling: Amplification of reference gene primers was used by the study to estimate nucleated cell counts. Libraries were prepared by immunoSEQ multiplex PCR; TCRdb keeps only in-frame clonotypes and omits some of them. For V, J and clone size, that table is used; D and trimming come from the DNA. This table has 35,000 to 40,000 clones, roughly 87% appearing once. The sample comprised peripheral blood. The clonotype was recovered from a human donor in a cohort sampled during active COVID-19.

CDR3 sequence reads: CAWSPRVGYGYTF. DNA of the CDR3: TGTGCCTGGAGCCCCCGGGTGGGCTATGGCTACACCTTC. The rearrangement links TRBV30 to TRBJ1-2, with D unclear. Germline assignment: CDR1 GTSNPN and CDR2 SVGIG (reference sequence). This CDR3 contains 13 residues. V was pared by 3 bases and J by 4 bases, with 12 bases between.